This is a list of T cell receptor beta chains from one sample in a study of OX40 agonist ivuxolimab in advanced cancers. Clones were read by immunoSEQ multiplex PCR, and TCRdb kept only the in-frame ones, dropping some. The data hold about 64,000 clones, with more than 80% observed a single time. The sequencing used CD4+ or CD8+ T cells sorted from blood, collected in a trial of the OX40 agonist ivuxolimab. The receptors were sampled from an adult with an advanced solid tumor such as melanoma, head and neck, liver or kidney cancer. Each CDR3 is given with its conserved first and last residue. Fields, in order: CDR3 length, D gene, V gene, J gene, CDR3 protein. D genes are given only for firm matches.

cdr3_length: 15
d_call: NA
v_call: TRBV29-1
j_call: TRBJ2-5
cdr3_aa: CSVDSGVGVQETQYF

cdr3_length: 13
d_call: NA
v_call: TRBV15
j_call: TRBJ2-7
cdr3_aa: CATSRERGYEQYF

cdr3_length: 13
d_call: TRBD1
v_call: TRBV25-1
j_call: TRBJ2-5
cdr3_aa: CASSGTGEETQYF

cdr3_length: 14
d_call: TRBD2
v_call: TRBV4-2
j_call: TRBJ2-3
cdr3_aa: CASSQVGGRDTQYF

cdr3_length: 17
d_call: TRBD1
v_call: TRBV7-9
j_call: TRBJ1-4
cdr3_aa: CASSKGQGVATNEKLFF

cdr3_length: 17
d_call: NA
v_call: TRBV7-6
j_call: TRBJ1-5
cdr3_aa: CASSLAWGSRGNQPQHF

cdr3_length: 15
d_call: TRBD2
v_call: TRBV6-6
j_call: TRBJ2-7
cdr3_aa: CASRELAGGPHEQYF

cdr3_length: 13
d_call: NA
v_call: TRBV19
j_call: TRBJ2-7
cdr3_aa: CASSGVISYEQYF

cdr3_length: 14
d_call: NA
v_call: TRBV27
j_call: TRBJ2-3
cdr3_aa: CASSPGGFTDTQYF

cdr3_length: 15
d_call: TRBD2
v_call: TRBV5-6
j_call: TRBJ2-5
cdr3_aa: CASSWGTGGQETQYF

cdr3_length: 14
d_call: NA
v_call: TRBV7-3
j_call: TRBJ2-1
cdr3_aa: CASSLGSLSNEQFF

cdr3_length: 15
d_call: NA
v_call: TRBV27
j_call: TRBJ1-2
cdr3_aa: CASSLYDGDASGYTF

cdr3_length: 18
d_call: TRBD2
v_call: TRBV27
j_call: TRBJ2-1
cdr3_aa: CASSLYTPSGVTYNEQFF

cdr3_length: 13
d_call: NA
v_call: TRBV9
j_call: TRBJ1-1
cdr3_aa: CASSGLGNTEAFF

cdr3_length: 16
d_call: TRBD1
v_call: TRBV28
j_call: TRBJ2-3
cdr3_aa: CASSFHGTGGPDTQYF